This T cell receptor beta chain was documented in a study of CD8 T cell repertoires and HIV-1 epitope variants. On the study more broadly: Each of Twenty-five Gag and Nef epitope peptides stimulated a separate culture. Separate from the cultures, 1M uncultured T cells served as baseline. Epitopes were three Gag families plus Nef HW9 and YT9. Study-wide findings and caveats: Under 10 TCR beta clonotypes were antigen-specific, over five apparently recognizing autologous or escape variants.

A note on this clone: What it recognizes is unknown.

Only in-frame clones appear in the TCRdb table, and some are missing; sequencing was by immunoSEQ multiplex PCR. Of roughly 7,000 clones listed, around 62% are singletons. The TCR was taken from a male donor with HIV. Specimen: cultured CD8+ T cells derived from PBMCs.

The CDR3 is CASSELDRGHSYEQYF. The CDR3 region has the DNA TGTGCCAGCAGTGAATTAGACAGGGGGCACTCCTACGAGCAGTACTTC. The chain combines TRBV25-1 with TRBJ2-5; 10 bases agree with TRBD1. TRBJ2-7 explains the end of the DNA better; the J call may be wrong. The CDR3 has 16 amino acids. Germline V gene lookup returns CDR1 MGHDK and CDR2 SYGVNS.